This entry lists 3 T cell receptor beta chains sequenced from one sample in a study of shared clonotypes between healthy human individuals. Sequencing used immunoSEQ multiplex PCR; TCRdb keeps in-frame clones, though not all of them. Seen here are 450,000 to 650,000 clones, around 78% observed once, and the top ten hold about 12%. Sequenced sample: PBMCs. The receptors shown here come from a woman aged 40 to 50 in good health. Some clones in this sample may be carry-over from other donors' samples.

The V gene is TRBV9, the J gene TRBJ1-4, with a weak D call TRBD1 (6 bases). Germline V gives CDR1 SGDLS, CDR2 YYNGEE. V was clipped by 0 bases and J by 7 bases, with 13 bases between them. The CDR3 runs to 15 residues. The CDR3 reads CASSVAGGPGEKLFF. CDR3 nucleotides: TGTGCCAGCAGCGTAGCTGGGGGGCCGGGTGAAAAACTGTTTTTT.

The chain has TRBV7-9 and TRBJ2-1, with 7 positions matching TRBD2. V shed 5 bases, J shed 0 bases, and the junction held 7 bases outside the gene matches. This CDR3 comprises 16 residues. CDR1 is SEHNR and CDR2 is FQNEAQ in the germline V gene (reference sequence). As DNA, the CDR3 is TGTGCCAGCAGCACCGGCCGGGACTACTCCTACAATGAGCAGTTCTTC. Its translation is CASSTGRDYSYNEQFF.

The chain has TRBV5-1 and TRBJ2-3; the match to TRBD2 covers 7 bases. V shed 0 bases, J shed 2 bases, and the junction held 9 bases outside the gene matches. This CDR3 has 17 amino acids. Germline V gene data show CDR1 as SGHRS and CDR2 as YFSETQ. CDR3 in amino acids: CASSLVGGGPFTDTQYF. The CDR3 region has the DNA TGCGCCAGCAGCTTGGTCGGGGGAGGGCCCTTCACAGATACGCAGTATTTT. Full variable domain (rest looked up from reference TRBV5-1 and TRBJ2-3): KAGVTQTPRYLIKTRGQQVTLSCSPISGHRSVSWYQQTPGQGLQFLFEYFSETQRNKGNFPGRFSGRQFSNSRSEMNVSTLELGDSALYLCASSLVGGGPFTDTQYFGPGTRLTVL.